This TCR beta chain was observed in a study of blood T cell repertoires in COVID-19. Study-level information: Sample material is recorded as cDNA or gDNA derived from T cells, B-cell-depleted T cells, or PBMCs.

Losses at the gene ends were 5 bases for V and 1 base for J; bases not matched to a gene: 12. Germline CDR1 SEHNR, CDR2 FQNEAQ (reference sequence). CDR3 length equals 17 residues. This table comes from immunoSEQ multiplex PCR, and its TCRdb copy is limited to in-frame clones, with some not included. Of some 290,000 clones in the sample, around 92% are singletons; the top ten hold about 8.4%. Each participant's cohort was designated according to participant-reported clinical history. Two negative PCRs, clearance, or symptom resolution were required of recovered Cohort 3 donors. This clone was seen once.

Sequencing was done on a sample of PBMCs or T cells enriched from blood (not recorded which). V is TRBV7-9 and J is TRBJ2-7; TRBD1 matches 9 bases. This TCR was recovered from a woman aged 25 to 39 who had recovered from COVID-19. The CDR3 sequence is CASSPTRSGTGSYEQYF. The CDR3 DNA is TGTGCCAGCAGCCCCACCCGGTCCGGGACAGGGTCCTACGAGCAGTACTTC. The complete variable domain, with remaining parts taken from reference TRBV7-9 and TRBJ2-7, reads DTGVSQNPRHKITKRGQNVTFRCDPISEHNRLYWYRQTLGQGPEFLTYFQNEAQLEKSRLLSDRFSAERPKGSFSTLEIQRTEQGDSAMYLCASSPTRSGTGSYEQYFGPGTRLTVT.